This T cell receptor beta chain was documented in a study of metastatic and nonmetastatic thyroid tumors. Turning to the study itself: Thyroid patients, malignant and benign, had repertoires compared across blood and tumor or nodule tissue. Study-wide findings and caveats: Across blood and tumor, TCR beta diversity in malignant thyroid tumors was reportedly significantly higher than in benign nodules.

The CDR3 is 15 residues long. The junction had 5 bases not matched to a gene; V was cut back by 3 bases and J by 4 bases. Germline V lookup: CDR1 LGHNA, CDR2 YSLEER. As processed by the authors: Across clinicopathological groups, CDR3 differences served as the basis for building a distant-metastasis classifier for papillary thyroid cancer. TCRdb reassembled clones from the PCR reads with MiXCR. In this record, the V and J calls reflect TCRdb's handling and not the investigators' own analysis. The table lists 24,000 or so clones, over 10% of them singletons. Comment on this clone: Antigen: not known.

None of the patients had undergone any treatment ahead of thyroid surgery. The sample comprised blood. The TCR sequence derives from a female donor with papillary thyroid cancer or a benign thyroid nodule (not recorded which). Some clones in this sample may be carry-over from other donors' samples. The V call is TRBV4-3, the J call TRBJ1-2; 10 nucleotides match TRBD1. The CDR3 loop is CASSQSRDRGYGYTF. The CDR3 region has the DNA TGCGCCAGCAGCCAGTCCCGGGACAGGGGCTATGGCTACACCTTC.